The subject of this entry is one T cell receptor beta chain. The antigen remains unidentified. The data derive from a study of cytomegalovirus exposure and HLA in healthy donors. Whole-study findings and limits: Later work showed greater clonal expansion in HLA-associated TCR beta chains than in equally common others. In a later analysis, TCR beta V- and J-gene trimming was associated with a missense DCLRE1C variant. Later, TCR association rates were found to vary by HLA locus, highest for DRB1 and lowest for HLA-C. An ancestry cluster, one associated with Asian ancestry, reportedly showed fewer N-insertions than the approximately 670-donor mean in a later analysis.

V was clipped by 0 bases and J by 3 bases, with 9 bases between them. CDR3 length: 15 amino acids. The V gene's germline CDR1 is LGHNA and CDR2 YSLEER. The PCR was carried out with 60 Vbeta primers and 13 Jbeta primers. Using immunoSEQ multiplex PCR, the repertoire was profiled, and TCRdb retains in-frame clones only, with some absent. In the table there are fewer than 200,000 clones, approximately 79% of which are singletons. Input material: PBMCs. The TCR was taken from a male donor in good health and CMV-seronegative. This chain links TRBV4-3 with TRBJ1-5; D perhaps matches TRBD1 (6 bases). As DNA, the CDR3 is TGCGCCAGCAGCCAAGAATGGGACAACAATCAGCCCCAGCATTTT. The encoded protein is CASSQEWDNNQPQHF.